This TCR beta chain is drawn from a study of T-cell memory formation after mild COVID-19. About this clonotype: The target antigen is unknown.

Notes on the study in general: The CD4+ clones that contracted clustered mainly within CM and EM, and the CD8+ clones concentrated in EMRA.

V lost 3 bases and J lost 0; bases outside the gene matches: 13. In germline, CDR1 is MGHRA, CDR2 YSYEKL. The CDR3 totals 19 residues. Constant-segment primers and 5'RACE yielded cDNA libraries for TCR alpha and TCR beta, each carrying sample barcodes and UMIs. TCRdb analysed the 5' RACE reads with MiXCR anew, one entry per CDR3 protein. Of around 340,000 distinct CDR3 sequences in the sample, over 13% were seen once. This sequence was found in a man younger than 35 who had mild COVID-19 (a few samples of this study predate the infection). Cell type and time point are not known. What was sequenced was PBMCs or a T cell subset sorted from them (not recorded which). V is TRBV4-1 and J is TRBJ1-5; 8 positions match TRBD1. As DNA, the CDR3 is TGCGCCAGCAGCCAGGGAGGGACAGGAGGCGGTTATAGCAATCAGCCCCAGCATTTT. Its translation is CASSQGGTGGGYSNQPQHF.